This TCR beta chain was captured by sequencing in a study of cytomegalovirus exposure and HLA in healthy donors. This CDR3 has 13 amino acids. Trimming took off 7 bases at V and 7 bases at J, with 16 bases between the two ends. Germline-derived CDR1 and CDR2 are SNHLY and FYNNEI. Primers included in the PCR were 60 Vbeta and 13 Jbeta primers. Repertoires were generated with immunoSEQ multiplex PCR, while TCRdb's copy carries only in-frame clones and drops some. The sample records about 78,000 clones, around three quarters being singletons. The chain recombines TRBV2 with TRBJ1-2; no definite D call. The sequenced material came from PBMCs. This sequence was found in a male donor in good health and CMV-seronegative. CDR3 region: CASIRGDLGGYTF. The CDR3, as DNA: TGTGCCAGCATTAGAGGAGATCTGGGTGGCTACACCTTC.